A single sample is the source of the 24 T cell receptor beta chains below, sequenced in a study of CD8 T cells in Susac syndrome. After extraction with the RNeasy kit, about 0.45 to 1 ug of the RNA was reverse transcribed using random hexamers. MiXCR, run by TCRdb on the immunoSEQ multiplex PCR reads, gives a single entry per CDR3 protein. The table has about 250,000 distinct CDR3 sequences, 80% to 95% seen once; the top ten hold around 0.072%. The sample was CD4+ T cells from PBMCs. These receptors originate from a human donor with multiple sclerosis.

The chain carries TRBV7-3 and TRBJ2-2, with D tentatively TRBD1 or TRBD2 (6 bases each). The length of the CDR3 is 14 residues. CDR1 and CDR2 from the germline V gene are SGHTA and FQGTGA. The V gene lost 4 bases and the J gene lost 9 bases, with 15 bases spanning the gap. CDR3 nucleotide sequence: TGTGCCAGCAGCTCGAAGGGGGACTTCCGGGAGCTGTTTTTT. Translation gives CASSSKGDFRELFF.

The chain joins TRBV4-1 to TRBJ2-3; 12 bases agree with TRBD2. The CDR3 has 17 residues. The V gene end was trimmed by 0 bases and the J gene end by 6 bases; junction bases not matched to a gene: 7. Germline loops: CDR1 MGHRA, CDR2 YSYEKL. CDR3 DNA: TGCGCCAGCAGCCAAGATCTACGGACTAGCGGGACGGATACGCAGTATTTT. Its translation: CASSQDLRTSGTDTQYF.

The chain couples TRBV25-1 to TRBJ2-4; 7 bases line up with TRBD1. Germline V lookup: CDR1 MGHDK, CDR2 SYGVNS. The J segment lost 7 bases and the V segment lost 6 bases, leaving 3 bases of the junction unmatched. The CDR3 runs 12 residues. CDR3 amino acids: CASSPGQNIQYF. The DNA of the CDR3 is TGTGCCAGCAGCCCGGGACAGAACATTCAGTACTTC.

This sequence joins TRBV4-1 and TRBJ2-7, with D possibly TRBD1 on 5 matching bases. The CDR3 extends over 14 amino acids. The V and J ends lost 5 bases and 0 bases respectively, with 11 bases between them. Germline V gives CDR1 MGHRA, CDR2 YSYEKL. The CDR3 DNA sequence: TGCGCCAGCAGCTGGCAGGGATCCTCCTACGAGCAGTACTTC. It is translated as CASSWQGSSYEQYF.

The V gene is TRBV6-1, the J gene TRBJ1-5; 9 nucleotides align to TRBD1. CDR3 length equals 14 residues. Trimming at V came to 8 bases and at J to 6 bases, leaving 8 bases not matched to a gene. The V gene's germline CDR1 is MNHNS and CDR2 SASEGT. Here the CDR3 DNA reads TGTGCCAGCGGGGACAGGGTACCCAGTCAGCCCCAGCATTTT. Translating gives CASGDRVPSQPQHF.

The chain carries TRBV5-1 and TRBJ1-3; D unclear. Germline V gene sequence: CDR1 SGHRS, CDR2 YFSETQ. The CDR3 is made up of 15 amino acids. V lost 0 bases and J 3 bases, leaving 10 bases between the germline ends. The CDR3 sequence: CASSLEGIGGNTIYF. The CDR3 DNA reads as TGCGCCAGCAGCTTGGAAGGAATAGGTGGAAACACCATATATTTT.

This chain joins TRBV6-6 and TRBJ2-5; 8 bases agree with TRBD2. The J segment lost 5 bases and the V segment lost 2 bases, leaving 7 bases of the junction unmatched. CDR3 length: 15 amino acids. The germline V gene has CDR1 MNHNY and CDR2 SVGAGI (reference sequence). The CDR3 region is CASSYAGGARETQYF. The CDR3 nucleotides read TGTGCCAGCAGTTACGCGGGGGGAGCAAGGGAGACCCAGTACTTC.

This clonotype showed up just once. The chain combines TRBV6-6 with TRBJ2-7; possibly TRBD1 for D (5 bases). This CDR3 spans 11 amino acids. From germline, CDR1 is MNHNY and CDR2 SVGAGI (reference sequence). With 8 bases removed from V and 6 bases from J, the gap between germline ends came to 11 bases. The chain's CDR3 is CASGRGSEQYV. CDR3 nucleotides: TGTGCCAGCGGAAGGGGCAGCGAGCAGTACGTC.

The count of this clonotype is one. CDR3 nucleotides: TGTGCCAGCAAAGCAGGGTACGAGCAGTACTTC. Translation: CASKAGYEQYF. This chain links TRBV28 with TRBJ2-7; possibly TRBD1 for D (5 bases). Germline CDR1 and CDR2: MDHEN and SYDVKM. The V end lost 7 bases, the J end lost 4 bases, and 8 bases lay between the germline ends. The CDR3 covers 11 residues.

The chain combines TRBV5-1 with TRBJ2-5, with D tentatively TRBD1 or TRBD2 (6 bases each). CDR1 and CDR2 from the germline V gene are SGHRS and YFSETQ. Trimming removed 0 bases at V and 1 base at J, with 10 bases between. This CDR3 region has 15 residues. The CDR3 coding sequence is TGCGCCAGCAGCTTGGCGGGGGCGCGCCAAGAGACCCAGTACTTC. Its protein product is CASSLAGARQETQYF.

The genes are TRBV5-1 and TRBJ2-5; D uncertain. This CDR3 has 13 amino acids. Germline assignment: CDR1 SGHRS and CDR2 YFSETQ. The V gene lost 4 bases and the J gene lost 3 bases, with 10 bases spanning the gap. The CDR3 coding sequence is TGCGCCAGCAGCCCAGGAGAGAAAGAGACCCAGTACTTC. It encodes CASSPGEKETQYF.

The V and J genes are TRBV6-1 and TRBJ2-5, with no clear D. The CDR3 has 13 amino acids. Trimming left V 4 bases short and J 1 base short, with 7 bases between. In germline, CDR1 is MNHNS, CDR2 SASEGT. CDR3 region: CASSVGFQETQYF. DNA for the CDR3: TGTGCCAGCAGTGTGGGCTTCCAAGAGACCCAGTACTTC.

J is TRBJ1-5 and V is TRBV4-1; TRBD1 might be the D (6 bases). Trimming removed 5 bases from V and 2 bases from J, with 16 bases in between. The CDR3 is 16 residues long. The germline V gene encodes CDR1 MGHRA and CDR2 YSYEKL. In nucleotides, the CDR3 is TGCGCCAGCAGCGAAGGAGGGGGAGTGGGCAATCAGCCCCAGCATTTT. This codes for CASSEGGGVGNQPQHF.

This sequence joins TRBV27 and TRBJ1-2; D is uncertain. Trimming left V 2 bases short and J 7 bases short, with 11 bases between. Germline lookup yields CDR1 MNHEY and CDR2 SMNVEV (reference sequence). The CDR3 totals 13 residues. The CDR3 loop reads CASSLAGRGGYTF. CDR3 DNA: TGTGCCAGCAGTTTAGCAGGACGGGGTGGCTACACCTTC.

The chain is built from TRBV12-3 or TRBV12-4 and TRBJ1-1; TRBD1 aligns across 10 bases. V lost 6 bases to trimming and J lost 6 bases; unmatched junction nucleotides: 7. The CDR3 is made up of 14 amino acids. This chain's CDR3 is CASSRDRGTPEAFF. The CDR3 DNA reads as TGTGCCAGCAGCCGGGACAGGGGCACCCCTGAAGCTTTCTTT.

This rearrangement joins TRBV6-7 to TRBJ2-3, with 12 bases identical to TRBD2. TRBV6-7 has ORF status, its function being uncertain. The CDR3 has 16 residues. Trimming removed 2 bases from V and 6 bases from J; junction bases left unmatched: 6. In DNA form, the CDR3 reads TGTGCCAGCAGTTACCTAGCGGGAGGGCCAGGGGATACGCAGTATTTT. It codes for CASSYLAGGPGDTQYF.

The genes are TRBV18 and TRBJ2-1; 10 bases map to TRBD1. Unmatched junction bases numbered 1, after V lost 3 bases and J lost 14 bases. Germline V gene lookup returns CDR1 KGHSH and CDR2 LQKENI. This CDR3 spans 11 amino acids. The CDR3 reads CASSPGTGEFF. As DNA, the CDR3 is TGTGCCAGCTCACCGGGGACAGGGGAGTTCTTC.

The genes are TRBV20-1 and TRBJ2-5, with 8 bases that match TRBD2. CDR3 length equals 15 residues. CDR1 and CDR2 from the germline V gene are DFQATT and SNEGSKA (reference sequence). V shed 6 bases and J 3 bases; nucleotides not matched to a gene: 12. CDR3 nucleotides: TGCAGTGCCCCGCGCAGCGGGAGAGGAGAAGAGACCCAGTACTTC. This translates into CSAPRSGRGEETQYF.

The V call is TRBV29-1, the J call TRBJ1-2; tentative D call: TRBD1 (5 bases). The CDR3 is 12 residues long. Germline CDR1 and CDR2: SQVTM and ANQGSEA. The V end was cut by 4 bases, the J end by 4 bases, with 10 bases between. This CDR3 is CSVGRDGYGYTF. CDR3 DNA: TGCAGCGTTGGTCGGGACGGCTATGGCTACACCTTC.

The rearrangement joins TRBV29-1 to TRBJ2-5; TRBD2 matches 8 bases. The V segment lost 7 bases and the J segment 2 bases; nucleotides outside the gene matches: 9. Germline CDR1 and CDR2: SQVTM and ANQGSEA. The CDR3 spans 14 residues. The CDR3 sequence is CSAPGGGLQETQYF. CDR3 in DNA: TGCAGCGCCCCAGGCGGGGGGCTTCAAGAGACCCAGTACTTC.

The V gene is TRBV5-6, the J gene TRBJ2-5; 9 bases map to TRBD2. Unmatched junction bases numbered 8, after V lost 4 bases and J lost 4 bases. CDR1 is SGHDT, CDR2 YYEEEE, per germline. This CDR3 comprises 15 residues. CDR3 in amino acids: CASSPGGGAGETQYF. In DNA, the CDR3 is TGTGCCAGCAGCCCGGGCGGGGGGGCAGGAGAGACCCAGTACTTC.

V is TRBV19 and J is TRBJ2-1; no clear D gene. CDR3 size: 16 residues. Germline V CDR1 and CDR2: LNHDA, SQIVND (reference sequence). The V end lost 4 bases, the J end lost 6 bases, and 19 bases lay between the germline ends. Here the CDR3 DNA reads TGTGCCAGTAGTAATCGGCAACAGATCAGGAGCAATGAGCAGTTCTTC. Translating it yields CASSNRQQIRSNEQFF.

The chain recombines TRBV5-4 with TRBJ2-2, with D maybe TRBD2 (5 bases). The CDR3 is 14 residues long. Germline V gene lookup returns CDR1 SGHNT and CDR2 YYREEE (reference sequence). With 6 bases removed from V and 5 bases from J, the gap between germline ends came to 14 bases. The CDR3 DNA follows: TGTGCCAGCACCCGAGCGGAGAGAACCGGGGAGCTGTTTTTT. Translation: CASTRAERTGELFF.

As concerns this clonotype: The junction and the germline gene differ at one end; a read error may be behind it. The chain joins TRBV7-7 to TRBJ2-2; D not resolved. The length of the CDR3 is 12 residues. Germline V lookup: CDR1 SSHAT, CDR2 FNYEAQ (reference sequence). CDR3 DNA sequence: TGTGCTAGCAGCTCCCCCCACGGGGAGCTGTTTTTT. The encoded protein is CASSSPHGELFF.